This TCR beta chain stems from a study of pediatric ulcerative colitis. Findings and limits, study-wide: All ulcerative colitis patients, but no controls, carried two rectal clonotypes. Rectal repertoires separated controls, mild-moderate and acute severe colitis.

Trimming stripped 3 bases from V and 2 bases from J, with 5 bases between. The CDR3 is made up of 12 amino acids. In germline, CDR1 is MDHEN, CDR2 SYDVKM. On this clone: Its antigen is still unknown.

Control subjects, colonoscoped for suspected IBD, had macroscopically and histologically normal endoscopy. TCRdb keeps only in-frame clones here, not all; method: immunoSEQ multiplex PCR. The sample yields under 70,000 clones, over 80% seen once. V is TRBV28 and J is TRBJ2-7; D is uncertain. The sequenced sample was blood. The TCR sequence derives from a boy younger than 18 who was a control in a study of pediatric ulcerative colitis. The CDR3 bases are TGTGCCAGCAGTTTCGACACCTACGAGCAGTACTTC. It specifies CASSFDTYEQYF.